The source of this T cell receptor beta chain is a study of blood T cells in healthy people across ages. There were at least 5.5 micrograms of total RNA extracted from every sample. A word on this clonotype: Its antigen is undetermined.

Combining a sample-barcoded 5' primer with a J-beta primer mix, a second PCR ran for 7 to 11 cycles. A template-switch adaptor that had 12 random nucleotides put a tag on each cDNA molecule. TCRdb re-called the 5' RACE reads with MiXCR, one entry per CDR3 protein. This sample yields some 370,000 distinct CDR3 sequences, of which about 52% are seen a single time; under 60% belongs to the top ten. Study-level points and caveats: Per-million-T-cell TCR beta diversity fell roughly linearly with age.

This TCR was sampled from a man between 60 and 75 years old in good health. The sample consisted of blood.

The CDR3 nucleotides are TGTGCCAGCAGCTCGGGACAGGGGGGCGGTGGCTACACCTTC. It yields the protein CASSSGQGGGGYTF. This sequence joins TRBV5-5 and TRBJ1-2; 11 nucleotides match TRBD1. V lost 3 bases to trimming and J lost 7 bases; unmatched junction nucleotides: 5. The germline gives CDR1 SGHKS, CDR2 YYEKEE (reference sequence). The CDR3 totals 14 residues.